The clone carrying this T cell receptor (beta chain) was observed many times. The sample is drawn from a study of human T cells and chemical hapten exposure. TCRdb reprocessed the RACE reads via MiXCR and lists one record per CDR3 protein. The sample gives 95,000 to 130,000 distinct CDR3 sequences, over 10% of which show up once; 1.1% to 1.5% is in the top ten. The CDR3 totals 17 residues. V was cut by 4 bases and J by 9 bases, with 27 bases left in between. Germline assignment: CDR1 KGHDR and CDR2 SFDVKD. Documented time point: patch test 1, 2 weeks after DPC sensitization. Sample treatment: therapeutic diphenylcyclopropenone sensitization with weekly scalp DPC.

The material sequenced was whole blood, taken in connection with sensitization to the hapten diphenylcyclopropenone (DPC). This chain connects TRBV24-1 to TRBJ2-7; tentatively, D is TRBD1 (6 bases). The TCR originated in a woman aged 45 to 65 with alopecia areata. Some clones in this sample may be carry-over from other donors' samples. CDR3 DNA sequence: TGTGCCACCAGTGACGAATCAACAGGGCCACCTACGATGGGGCAGTACTTC. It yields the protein CATSDESTGPPTMGQYF.